Listed below are T cell receptor beta chains from one sample, sequenced in a study of blood T cell repertoires in COVID-19. Sequencing was performed with immunoSEQ multiplex PCR; in TCRdb, only in-frame clones are kept and a portion is missing. The sample has about 320,000 clones; under 90% are singletons. The specimen sequenced was peripheral blood. The origin of the receptors is a woman under 40 with COVID-19, enrolled during active disease. The CDR3 runs from the conserved cysteine through the conserved F or W. A D gene is named only where the DNA matches it firmly. Size is stated for part of the rows, as once, few or many counts, or as a class when the clone is expanded.

V: TRBV5-1
D: -
J: TRBJ2-4
size: -
CDR3: CASSLPGSAKNIQYF
DNA: TGCGCCAGCAGCTTGCCAGGCTCTGCCAAAAACATTCAGTACTTC

V: TRBV4-1
D: -
J: TRBJ1-5
size: few
CDR3: CASSQEQISNQPQHF
DNA: TGCGCCAGCAGCCAAGAACAGATTTCCAATCAGCCCCAGCATTTT

V: TRBV15
D: -
J: TRBJ1-5
size: -
CDR3: CATSGGAARTPQHF
DNA: TGTGCCACCTCCGGAGGGGCGGCACGTACACCCCAGCATTTT

V: TRBV28
D: -
J: TRBJ1-3
size: once
CDR3: CASSSQATIYF
DNA: TGTGCCAGCAGTTCCCAAGCTACCATATATTTT

V: TRBV19
D: TRBD2
J: TRBJ2-1
size: few
CDR3: CASTRLAGGLNEQFF
DNA: TGTGCCAGTACCAGACTAGCGGGGGGGCTTAATGAGCAGTTCTTC

V: TRBV6-5
D: TRBD2
J: TRBJ2-7
size: -
CDR3: CASGEGRPYEQYF
DNA: TGTGCCAGCGGGGAGGGGCGGCCCTACGAGCAGTACTTC

V: TRBV27
D: -
J: TRBJ1-5
size: -
CDR3: CASSRRGNYQPQHF
DNA: TGTGCCAGCTCGCGGCGGGGGAACTATCAGCCCCAGCATTTT

V: TRBV6-5
D: TRBD2
J: TRBJ2-5
size: -
CDR3: CATSGVAGNQETQYF
DNA: TGTGCCACCTCGGGGGTAGCGGGGAATCAAGAGACCCAGTACTTC

V: TRBV7-8
D: -
J: TRBJ1-5
size: -
CDR3: CASSLRTEPSNQPQHF
DNA: TGTGCCAGCAGCTTGAGAACAGAACCTAGCAATCAGCCCCAGCATTTT

V: TRBV6-5
D: -
J: TRBJ1-2
size: -
CDR3: CASSYEPGSYGYTF
DNA: TGTGCCAGCAGTTACGAGCCGGGAAGCTATGGCTACACCTTC

V: TRBV2
D: -
J: TRBJ2-2
size: -
CDR3: CASSVEGVGNTGELFF
DNA: TGTGCCAGCAGTGTTGAGGGGGTCGGGAACACCGGGGAGCTGTTTTTT

V: TRBV27
D: TRBD1
J: TRBJ2-7
size: once
CDR3: CASRPRKGASYEQYF
DNA: TGTGCCAGCAGACCCCGGAAGGGGGCCTCGTACGAGCAGTACTTC

V: TRBV6-5
D: -
J: TRBJ1-1
size: few
CDR3: CASTKGDTEAFF
DNA: TGTGCCAGCACCAAGGGGGACACTGAAGCTTTCTTT

V: TRBV19
D: TRBD1
J: TRBJ1-3
size: few
CDR3: CASSTLGQPFSGNTIYF
DNA: TGTGCCAGTAGTACACTGGGACAGCCTTTCTCTGGAAACACCATATATTTT

V: TRBV11-2
D: -
J: TRBJ2-2
size: -
CDR3: CASSFGMSGGRGTGELFF
DNA: TGTGCCAGCAGCTTCGGCATGTCCGGGGGGCGAGGCACCGGGGAGCTGTTTTTT

V: TRBV30
D: -
J: TRBJ2-3
size: -
CDR3: CAWSVVGTPNTQYF
DNA: TGTGCCTGGAGTGTAGTTGGGACACCTAATACGCAGTATTTT

V: TRBV4-1
D: -
J: TRBJ2-3
size: -
CDR3: CASSQPARGASFPDTQYF
DNA: TGCGCCAGCAGCCAACCCGCCCGGGGGGCCTCCTTCCCAGATACGCAGTATTTT

V: TRBV3-1/TRBV3-2
D: -
J: TRBJ1-6
size: -
CDR3: CASSQGSPSSPLHF
DNA: TGTGCCAGCAGCCAAGGTAGCCCTTCTTCACCCCTCCACTTT

V: TRBV6-1
D: TRBD1
J: TRBJ1-6
size: -
CDR3: CASSEIGTGNSPLHF
DNA: TGTGCCAGCAGTGAAATTGGGACAGGGAACTCACCCCTCCACTTT

V: TRBV24-1
D: -
J: TRBJ1-2
size: few
CDR3: CATSDLHLQAWDGYTF
DNA: TGTGCCACCAGTGATTTGCATCTGCAGGCCTGGGATGGCTACACCTTC

V: TRBV12-5
D: -
J: TRBJ2-2
size: -
CDR3: CASGPGVSGELFF
DNA: TGTGCTAGTGGCCCAGGGGTTTCTGGGGAGCTGTTTTTT

V: TRBV11-3
D: TRBD1
J: TRBJ1-2
size: -
CDR3: CASSLGAGGSNYGYTF
DNA: TGTGCCAGCAGCTTAGGGGCAGGGGGAAGTAACTATGGCTACACCTTC

V: TRBV11-2
D: -
J: TRBJ1-1
size: -
CDR3: CASENRAYMNTEAFF
DNA: TGTGCCAGCGAAAACAGGGCCTACATGAACACTGAAGCTTTCTTT

V: TRBV11-2
D: -
J: TRBJ2-6
size: -
CDR3: CASSPAAVSSGANVLTF
DNA: TGTGCCAGCAGCCCGGCGGCAGTCTCCTCTGGGGCCAACGTCCTGACTTTC

V: TRBV6-2/TRBV6-3
D: -
J: TRBJ2-7
size: few
CDR3: CASSPQAYEQYF
DNA: TGTGCCAGCAGCCCACAGGCCTACGAGCAGTACTTC

V: TRBV15
D: -
J: TRBJ1-1
size: once
CDR3: CATSKGGDTEAFF
DNA: TGTGCCACCAGCAAGGGGGGGGACACTGAAGCTTTCTTT

V: TRBV29-1
D: -
J: TRBJ1-2
size: -
CDR3: CSVDTPYGYTF
DNA: TGCAGCGTCGACACTCCATATGGCTACACCTTC

V: TRBV6-6
D: -
J: TRBJ1-2
size: -
CDR3: CASWGGGAEGDYGYTF
DNA: TGTGCCAGCTGGGGAGGTGGCGCAGAAGGGGACTATGGCTACACCTTC

V: TRBV15
D: -
J: TRBJ2-3
size: -
CDR3: CATSRPPWGAGGTDTQYF
DNA: TGTGCCACCAGCAGACCCCCCTGGGGGGCGGGGGGCACAGATACGCAGTATTTT

V: TRBV19
D: TRBD2
J: TRBJ2-1
size: few
CDR3: CASSSQRGSYNEQFF
DNA: TGTGCCAGTAGTTCCCAGCGGGGTTCCTACAATGAGCAGTTCTTC

V: TRBV29-1
D: -
J: TRBJ2-3
size: -
CDR3: CSATAGADTQYF
DNA: TGCAGCGCCACAGCCGGGGCAGATACGCAGTATTTT

V: TRBV3-1/TRBV3-2
D: TRBD2
J: TRBJ2-5
size: -
CDR3: CASWPGGPGETQYF
DNA: TGTGCCAGCTGGCCGGGGGGGCCGGGGGAGACCCAGTACTTC

V: TRBV29-1
D: TRBD1
J: TRBJ1-4
size: -
CDR3: CSVDQGALGNEKLFF
DNA: TGCAGCGTCGACCAGGGGGCGCTTGGTAATGAAAAACTGTTTTTT

V: TRBV18
D: -
J: TRBJ2-1
size: once
CDR3: CASSPQEYNEQFF
DNA: TGTGCCAGCTCACCTCAGGAATACAATGAGCAGTTCTTC

V: TRBV24-1
D: TRBD1
J: TRBJ2-2
size: -
CDR3: CATSGFGTGKPSNTGELFF
DNA: TGTGCCACCAGTGGGTTCGGGACAGGCAAACCCTCGAACACCGGGGAGCTGTTTTTT

V: TRBV5-1
D: TRBD1
J: TRBJ2-7
size: -
CDR3: CASSLGQGSYEQYF
DNA: TGCGCCAGCAGCTTGGGACAGGGATCCTACGAGCAGTACTTC

V: TRBV11-2
D: TRBD1
J: TRBJ1-1
size: -
CDR3: CASSSPGQGFEAFF
DNA: TGTGCCAGCAGCTCCCCGGGACAGGGCTTTGAAGCTTTCTTT

V: TRBV12-3/TRBV12-4
D: -
J: TRBJ1-3
size: -
CDR3: CASRWAGGNTIYF
DNA: TGTGCCAGCAGGTGGGCCGGTGGAAACACCATATATTTT

V: TRBV5-4
D: -
J: TRBJ2-1
size: -
CDR3: CASSLVPDEQFF
DNA: TGTGCCAGCAGCTTGGTTCCCGATGAGCAGTTCTTC

V: TRBV28
D: TRBD1
J: TRBJ1-6
size: -
CDR3: CASSLYRGGNSPLHF
DNA: TGTGCCAGCAGTTTATACAGGGGAGGAAATTCACCCCTCCACTTT

V: TRBV2
D: TRBD1
J: TRBJ1-2
size: -
CDR3: CASSIQGEDGYTF
DNA: TGTGCCAGCAGCATACAGGGGGAGGATGGCTACACCTTC

V: TRBV5-6
D: TRBD2
J: TRBJ2-1
size: -
CDR3: CASSLGGTSGANEQFF
DNA: TGTGCCAGCAGCTTGGGTGGGACTAGCGGGGCCAATGAGCAGTTCTTC

V: TRBV12-5
D: -
J: TRBJ1-6
size: -
CDR3: CASGSNQGQGSPLHF
DNA: TGTGCTAGTGGTTCGAACCAGGGGCAGGGTTCACCCCTCCACTTT

V: TRBV2
D: -
J: TRBJ2-7
size: -
CDR3: CASNTNYLSYEQYF
DNA: TGTGCCAGCAATACGAACTACCTTTCCTACGAGCAGTACTTC

V: TRBV5-6
D: TRBD2
J: TRBJ2-3
size: -
CDR3: CASSLWFLAGATSTDTQYF
DNA: TGTGCCAGCAGCTTGTGGTTCCTAGCGGGGGCCACAAGCACAGATACGCAGTATTTT

V: TRBV6-5
D: -
J: TRBJ1-2
size: -
CDR3: CASNPGIYGYTF
DNA: TGTGCCAGTAATCCAGGAATTTATGGCTACACCTTC

V: TRBV5-4
D: -
J: TRBJ2-1
size: -
CDR3: CASSPLSGRINEQFF
DNA: TGTGCCAGCAGCCCCCTGAGTGGGCGCATCAATGAGCAGTTCTTC

V: TRBV18
D: -
J: TRBJ1-4
size: -
CDR3: CASSRTGGNEKLFF
DNA: TGTGCCAGCTCACGGACGGGGGGGAATGAAAAACTGTTTTTT

V: TRBV24-1
D: TRBD1
J: TRBJ2-7
size: -
CDR3: CATSDLGARQGAYEQYF
DNA: TGTGCCACCAGTGATTTGGGGGCAAGACAGGGGGCTTACGAGCAGTACTTC

V: TRBV29-1
D: -
J: TRBJ1-4
size: -
CDR3: CSGGLNEKLFF
DNA: TGCAGCGGGGGCCTTAATGAAAAACTGTTTTTT